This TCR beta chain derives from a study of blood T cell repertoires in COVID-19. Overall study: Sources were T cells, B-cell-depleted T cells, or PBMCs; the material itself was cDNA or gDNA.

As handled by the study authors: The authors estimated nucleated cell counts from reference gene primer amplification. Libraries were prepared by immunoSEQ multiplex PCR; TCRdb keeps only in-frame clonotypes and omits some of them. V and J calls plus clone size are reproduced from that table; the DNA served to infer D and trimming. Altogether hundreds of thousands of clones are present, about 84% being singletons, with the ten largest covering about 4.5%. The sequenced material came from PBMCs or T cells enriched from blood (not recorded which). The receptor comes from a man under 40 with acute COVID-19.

CDR3 sequence: CASSQGQMNYEQYF. In DNA form, the CDR3 reads TGTGCCAGCAGTCAGGGACAGATGAACTACGAGCAGTACTTC. The genes are TRBV27 and TRBJ2-7; TRBD1 aligns across 7 bases. Germline CDR1 is MNHEY and CDR2 is SMNVEV (reference sequence). The CDR3 sequence is 14 residues long. V lost 5 bases and J lost 3; bases outside the gene matches: 7.